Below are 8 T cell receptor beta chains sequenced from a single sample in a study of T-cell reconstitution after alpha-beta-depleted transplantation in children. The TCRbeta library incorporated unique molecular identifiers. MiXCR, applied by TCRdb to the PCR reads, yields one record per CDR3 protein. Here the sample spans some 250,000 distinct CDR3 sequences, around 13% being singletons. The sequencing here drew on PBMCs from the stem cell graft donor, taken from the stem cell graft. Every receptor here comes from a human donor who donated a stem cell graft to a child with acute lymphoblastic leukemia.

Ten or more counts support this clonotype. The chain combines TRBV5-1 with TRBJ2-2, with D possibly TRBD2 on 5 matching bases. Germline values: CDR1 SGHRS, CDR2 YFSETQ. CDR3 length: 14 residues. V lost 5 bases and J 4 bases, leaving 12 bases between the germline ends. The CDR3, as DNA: TGCGCCAGCAGTAACGGGGTGCTCACCGGGGAGCTGTTTTTT. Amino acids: CASSNGVLTGELFF.

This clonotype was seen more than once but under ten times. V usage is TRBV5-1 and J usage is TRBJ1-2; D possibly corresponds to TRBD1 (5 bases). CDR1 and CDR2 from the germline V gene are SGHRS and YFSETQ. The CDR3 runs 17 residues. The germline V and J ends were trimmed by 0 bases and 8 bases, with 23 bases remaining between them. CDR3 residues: CASSLVPNDYRSGGYTF. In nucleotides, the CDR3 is TGCGCCAGCAGCTTGGTGCCCAATGATTACAGGAGTGGGGGCTACACCTTC.

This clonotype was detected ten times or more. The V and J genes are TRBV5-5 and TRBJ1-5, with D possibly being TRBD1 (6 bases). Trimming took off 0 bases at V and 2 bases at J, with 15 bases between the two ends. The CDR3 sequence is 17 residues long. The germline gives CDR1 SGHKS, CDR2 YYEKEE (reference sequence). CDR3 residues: CASSLGARGFGNQPQHF. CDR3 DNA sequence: TGTGCCAGCAGCTTGGGTGCCAGGGGCTTTGGCAATCAGCCCCAGCATTTT.

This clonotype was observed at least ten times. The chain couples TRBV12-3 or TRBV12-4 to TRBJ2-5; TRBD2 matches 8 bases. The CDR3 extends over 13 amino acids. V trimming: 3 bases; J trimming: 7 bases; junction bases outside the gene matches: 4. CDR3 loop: CASSFGLAGTQYF. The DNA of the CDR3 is TGTGCCAGCAGTTTTGGACTAGCCGGGACCCAGTACTTC.

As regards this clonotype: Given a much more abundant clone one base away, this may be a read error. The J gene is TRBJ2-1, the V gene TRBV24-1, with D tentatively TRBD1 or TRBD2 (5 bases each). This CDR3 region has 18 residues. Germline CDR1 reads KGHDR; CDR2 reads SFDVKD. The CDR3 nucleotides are TGTGCCACCTGTGATTTCACGAGGGGTTTCAGCTCCTACAATGAGCAGTTCTTC. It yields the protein CATCDFTRGFSSYNEQFF.

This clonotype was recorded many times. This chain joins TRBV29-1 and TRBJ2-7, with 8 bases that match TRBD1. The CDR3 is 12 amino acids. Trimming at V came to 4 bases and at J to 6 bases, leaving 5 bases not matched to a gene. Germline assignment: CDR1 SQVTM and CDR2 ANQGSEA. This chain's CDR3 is CSVGTGKGEQYF. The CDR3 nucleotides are TGCAGCGTTGGGACAGGGAAAGGCGAGCAGTACTTC.

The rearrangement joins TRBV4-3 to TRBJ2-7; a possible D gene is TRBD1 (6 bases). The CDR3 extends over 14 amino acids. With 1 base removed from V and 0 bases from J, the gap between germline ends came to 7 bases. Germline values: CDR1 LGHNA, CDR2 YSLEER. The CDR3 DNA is TGCGCCAGCAGCCAAGCCAGGGGCTCCTACGAGCAGTACTTC. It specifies CASSQARGSYEQYF.

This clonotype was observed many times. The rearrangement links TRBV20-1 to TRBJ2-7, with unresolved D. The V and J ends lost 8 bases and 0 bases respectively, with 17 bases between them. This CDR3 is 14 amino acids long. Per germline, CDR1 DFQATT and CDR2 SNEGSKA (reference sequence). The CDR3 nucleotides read TGCAGTACCCCGTCCGACATTAGCTCCTACGAGCAGTACTTC. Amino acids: CSTPSDISSYEQYF.